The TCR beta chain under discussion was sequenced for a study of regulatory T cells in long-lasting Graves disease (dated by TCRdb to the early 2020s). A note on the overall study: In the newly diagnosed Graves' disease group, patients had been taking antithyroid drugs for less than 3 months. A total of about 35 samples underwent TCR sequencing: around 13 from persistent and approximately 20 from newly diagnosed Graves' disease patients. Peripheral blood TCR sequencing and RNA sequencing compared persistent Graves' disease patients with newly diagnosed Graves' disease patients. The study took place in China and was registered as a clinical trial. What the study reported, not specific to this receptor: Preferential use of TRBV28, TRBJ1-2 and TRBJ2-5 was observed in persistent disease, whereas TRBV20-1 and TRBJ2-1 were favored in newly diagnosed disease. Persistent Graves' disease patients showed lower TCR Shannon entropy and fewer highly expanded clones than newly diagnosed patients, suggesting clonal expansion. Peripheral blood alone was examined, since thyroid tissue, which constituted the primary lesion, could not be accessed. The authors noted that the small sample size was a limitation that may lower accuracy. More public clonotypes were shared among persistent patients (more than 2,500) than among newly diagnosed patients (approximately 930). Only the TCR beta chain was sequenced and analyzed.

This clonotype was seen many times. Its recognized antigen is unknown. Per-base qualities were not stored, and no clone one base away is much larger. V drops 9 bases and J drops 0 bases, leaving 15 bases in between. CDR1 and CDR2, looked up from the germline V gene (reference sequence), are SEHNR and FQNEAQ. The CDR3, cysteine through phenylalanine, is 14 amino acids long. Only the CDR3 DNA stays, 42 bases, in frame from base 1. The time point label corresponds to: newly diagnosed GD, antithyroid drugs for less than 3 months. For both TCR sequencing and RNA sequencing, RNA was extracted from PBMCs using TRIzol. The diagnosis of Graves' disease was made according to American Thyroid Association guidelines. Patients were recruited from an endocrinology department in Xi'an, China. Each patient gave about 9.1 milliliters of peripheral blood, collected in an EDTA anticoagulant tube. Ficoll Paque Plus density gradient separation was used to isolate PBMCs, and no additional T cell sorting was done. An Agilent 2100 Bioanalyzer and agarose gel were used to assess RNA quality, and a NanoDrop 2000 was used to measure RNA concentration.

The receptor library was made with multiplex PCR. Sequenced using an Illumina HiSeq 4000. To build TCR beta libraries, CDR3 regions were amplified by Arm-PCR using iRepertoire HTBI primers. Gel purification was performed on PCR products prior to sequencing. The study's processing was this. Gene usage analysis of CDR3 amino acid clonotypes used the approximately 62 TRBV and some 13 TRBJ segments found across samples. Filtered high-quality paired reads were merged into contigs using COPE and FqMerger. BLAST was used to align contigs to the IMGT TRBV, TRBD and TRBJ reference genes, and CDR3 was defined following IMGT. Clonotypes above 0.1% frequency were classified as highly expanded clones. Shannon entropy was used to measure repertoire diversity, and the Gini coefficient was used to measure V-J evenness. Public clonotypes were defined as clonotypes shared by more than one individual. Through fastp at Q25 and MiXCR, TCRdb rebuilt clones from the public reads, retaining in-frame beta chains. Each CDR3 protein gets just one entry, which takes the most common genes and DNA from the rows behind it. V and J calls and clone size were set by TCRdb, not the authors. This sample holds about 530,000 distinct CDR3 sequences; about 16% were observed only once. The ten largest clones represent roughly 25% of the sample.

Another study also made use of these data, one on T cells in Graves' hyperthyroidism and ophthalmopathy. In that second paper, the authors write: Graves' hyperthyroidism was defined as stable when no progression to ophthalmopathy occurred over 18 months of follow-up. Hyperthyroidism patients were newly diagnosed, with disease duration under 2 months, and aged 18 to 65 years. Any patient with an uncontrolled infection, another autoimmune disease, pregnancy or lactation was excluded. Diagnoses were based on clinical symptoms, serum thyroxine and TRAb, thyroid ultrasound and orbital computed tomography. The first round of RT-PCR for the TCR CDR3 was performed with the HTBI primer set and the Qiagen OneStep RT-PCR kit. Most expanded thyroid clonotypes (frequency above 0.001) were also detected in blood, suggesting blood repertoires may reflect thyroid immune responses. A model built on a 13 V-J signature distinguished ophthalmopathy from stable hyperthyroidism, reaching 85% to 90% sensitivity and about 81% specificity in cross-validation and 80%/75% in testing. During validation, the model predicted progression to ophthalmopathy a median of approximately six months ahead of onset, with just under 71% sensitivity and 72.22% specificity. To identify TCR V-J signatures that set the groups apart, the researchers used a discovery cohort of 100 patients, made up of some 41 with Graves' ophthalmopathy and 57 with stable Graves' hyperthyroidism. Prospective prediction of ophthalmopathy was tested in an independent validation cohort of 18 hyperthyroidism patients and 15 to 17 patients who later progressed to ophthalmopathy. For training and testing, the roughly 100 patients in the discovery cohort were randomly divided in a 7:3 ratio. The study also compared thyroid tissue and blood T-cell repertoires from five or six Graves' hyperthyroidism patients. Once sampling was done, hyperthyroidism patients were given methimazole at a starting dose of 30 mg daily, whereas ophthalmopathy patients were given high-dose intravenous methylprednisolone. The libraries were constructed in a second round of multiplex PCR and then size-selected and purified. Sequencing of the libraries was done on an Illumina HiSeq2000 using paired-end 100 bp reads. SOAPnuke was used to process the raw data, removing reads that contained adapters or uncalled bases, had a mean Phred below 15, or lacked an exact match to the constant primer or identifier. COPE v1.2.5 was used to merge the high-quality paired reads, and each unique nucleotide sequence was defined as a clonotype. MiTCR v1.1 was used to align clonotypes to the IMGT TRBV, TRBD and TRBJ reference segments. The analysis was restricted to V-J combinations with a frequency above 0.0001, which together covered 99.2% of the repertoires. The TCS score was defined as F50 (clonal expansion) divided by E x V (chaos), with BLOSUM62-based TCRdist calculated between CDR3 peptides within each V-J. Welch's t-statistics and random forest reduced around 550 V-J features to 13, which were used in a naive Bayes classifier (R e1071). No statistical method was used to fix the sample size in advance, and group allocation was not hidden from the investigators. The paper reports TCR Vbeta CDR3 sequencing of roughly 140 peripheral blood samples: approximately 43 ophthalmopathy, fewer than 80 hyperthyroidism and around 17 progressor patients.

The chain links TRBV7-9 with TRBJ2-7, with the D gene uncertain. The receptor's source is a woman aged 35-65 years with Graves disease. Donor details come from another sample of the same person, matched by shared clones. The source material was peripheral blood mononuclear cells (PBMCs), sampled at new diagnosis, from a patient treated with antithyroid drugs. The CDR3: CASRQAEPSYEQYF. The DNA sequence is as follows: TGTGCCAGTCGGCAGGCTGAACCCTCCTACGAGCAGTACTTC.